This T cell receptor beta chain appears in the sequencing data of a study of control samples from healthy donors and cancer patients. The V end lost 0 bases, the J end lost 5 bases, and 10 bases lay between the germline ends. The CDR3 sequence is 15 residues long. Germline values: CDR1 SGHTA, CDR2 FQGNSA. The table came from immunoSEQ multiplex PCR; TCRdb's copy has only in-frame clones and leaves some out. The data show some 37,000 clones, with about 90% seen just once and around 3.9% held by the top ten. This clonotype originated in a woman aged 45 to 65 in good health. The V gene is TRBV7-2, the J gene TRBJ2-2; no clear D gene. Sequences were obtained from blood. The CDR3 loop is CASSLASYGTGELFF. The CDR3 DNA is TGTGCCAGCAGCTTAGCGTCCTACGGAACCGGGGAGCTGTTTTTT.